The 23 T cell receptor beta chains below come from one sample, sequenced in a study of radiotherapy plus CTLA-4 blockade in lung cancer. Only in-frame clones appear in the TCRdb table, and some are missing; sequencing was by immunoSEQ multiplex PCR. The sample has tens of thousands of clones, around four fifths seen once. Sequences were derived from peripheral blood, sampled from a patient treated with radiotherapy plus ipilimumab. The receptors were gathered from a human donor with non-small cell lung cancer whose response to radiotherapy plus ipilimumab could not be evaluated.

The gene calls are TRBV7-3 and TRBJ2-2; 11 bases line up with TRBD1. Trimming at V came to 5 bases and at J to 7 bases, leaving 9 bases not matched to a gene. CDR1 SGHTA and CDR2 FQGTGA come from the germline V gene. This CDR3 contains 16 residues. The CDR3 nucleotides are TGTGCCAGCAGCCCCCCGGACAGGGGGCCTGACGGGGAGCTGTTTTTT. This encodes CASSPPDRGPDGELFF.

The chain recombines TRBV4-2 with TRBJ2-7, with D possibly matching TRBD2 (6 bases). V was cut by 1 base and J by 5 bases, with 15 bases left in between. The CDR3 has 15 amino acids. Per the germline V gene, CDR1 is LGHNA and CDR2 is YNFKEQ. CDR3 sequence: CASSQGPRDLNEQYF. The CDR3 DNA is TGTGCCAGCAGCCAAGGCCCGCGGGACCTAAACGAGCAGTACTTC.

V gene TRBV9 combines with J gene TRBJ2-6; D is perhaps TRBD1 (5 bases). Trimming removed 0 bases from V and 4 bases from J, with 8 bases in between. CDR3 size: 15 residues. CDR1 and CDR2 from the germline V gene are SGDLS and YYNGEE. In nucleotides, the CDR3 is TGTGCCAGCAGCGTAGGGGGCTCCGGGGCCAACGTCCTGACTTTC. Its protein product is CASSVGGSGANVLTF.

The chain uses TRBV7-2 and TRBJ2-7; D is unresolved. V lost 3 bases and J lost 4, with 7 bases in between. Germline loops: CDR1 SGHTA, CDR2 FQGNSA. The CDR3 extends over 12 amino acids. The CDR3: CASSLFGYEQYF. Here the CDR3 DNA reads TGTGCCAGCAGCTTGTTCGGGTACGAGCAGTACTTC.

The chain carries TRBV7-9 and TRBJ2-3; 13 nucleotides agree with TRBD2. The CDR3 extends over 19 amino acids. V shed 5 bases and J 5 bases; nucleotides not matched to a gene: 16. Per the germline V gene, CDR1 is SEHNR and CDR2 is FQNEAQ (reference sequence). In nucleotides, the CDR3 is TGTGCCAGCAGCACGGGACTAGCGGGACCTTTCACAGGGGGAGATACGCAGTATTTT. It yields the protein CASSTGLAGPFTGGDTQYF.

The chain employs TRBV6-5 and TRBJ2-5, with D maybe TRBD2 (5 bases). The J call is doubtful: the DNA matches TRBJ2-7 better. The length of the CDR3 is 14 residues. Germline values: CDR1 MNHEY, CDR2 SVGAGI. CDR3 residues: CASSYLGESYEQYF. In DNA, the CDR3 is TGTGCCAGCAGTTACCTTGGGGAGTCCTACGAGCAGTACTTC.

This clone came up a few times. The chain recombines TRBV6-5 with TRBJ2-3; 11 nucleotides agree with TRBD2. The CDR3 is 16 amino acids. Germline V gene data show CDR1 as MNHEY and CDR2 as SVGAGI. V lost 4 bases, J lost 1 base, and 4 bases stayed unmatched. CDR3 coding DNA: TGTGCCAGCAGTTCGACTAGCGGGATGGGCACAGATACGCAGTATTTT. Encoded protein: CASSSTSGMGTDTQYF.

The J gene is TRBJ1-3, the V gene TRBV7-2; no clear D gene. Trimming shortened V by 5 bases and J by 3 bases, and 8 bases separated the two germline ends. Per germline, CDR1 SGHTA and CDR2 FQGNSA. This CDR3 is 13 amino acids long. In nucleotides, the CDR3 is TGTGCCAGCAGCGTCTCTTTTGGAAACACCATATATTTT. It translates to CASSVSFGNTIYF.

This clone was picked up a small number of times. The chain recombines TRBV5-4 with TRBJ2-7; 7 bases map to TRBD1. Trimming at V came to 0 bases and at J to 7 bases, leaving 4 bases not matched to a gene. The CDR3 loop spans 13 amino acids. Germline-derived CDR1 and CDR2 are SGHNT and YYREEE (reference sequence). The CDR3 loop is CASSLGSGGEQYF. The CDR3 DNA follows: TGTGCCAGCAGCTTGGGGTCAGGGGGTGAGCAGTACTTC. Based on the CDR3 plus reference TRBV5-4 and TRBJ2-7, the full variable domain is ETGVTQSPTHLIKTRGQQVTLRCSSQSGHNTVSWYQQALGQGPQFIFQYYREEENGRGNFPPRFSGLQFPNYSSELNVNALELDDSALYLCASSLGSGGEQYFGPGTRLTVT.

The chain employs TRBV11-3 and TRBJ2-1, with TRBD2 matching 7 bases. Trimming removed 1 base from V and 4 bases from J; junction bases left unmatched: 4. CDR1 and CDR2 from the germline V gene are SGHNT and YENEEA. This CDR3 comprises 15 residues. CDR3 nucleotide sequence: TGTGCCAGCAGCTTAGGGGGACTACCTTACAATGAGCAGTTCTTC. The encoded protein is CASSLGGLPYNEQFF. Full variable domain (rest looked up from reference TRBV11-3 and TRBJ2-1): EAGVVQSPRYKIIEKKQPVAFWCNPISGHNTLYWYLQNLGQGPELLIRYENEEAVDDSQLPKDRFSAERLKGVDSTLKIQPAELGDSAVYLCASSLGGLPYNEQFFGPGTRLTVL.

The chain uses TRBV6-1 and TRBJ1-1, with D tentatively TRBD1 (6 bases). Trimming left V 2 bases short and J 4 bases short, with 17 bases between. This CDR3 is built from 16 residues. Germline CDR1 and CDR2: MNHNS and SASEGT. DNA for the CDR3: TGTGCCAGCAGTGAATTTAGGGGGGGCGCTCTCACTGAAGCTTTCTTT. Its protein product is CASSEFRGGALTEAFF.

As DNA, the CDR3 is TGCAGCGTGGAAACCGGGACTAGCGGGGAAAATGAGCAGTTCTTC. Residues: CSVETGTSGENEQFF. The rearrangement joins TRBV29-1 to TRBJ2-1, with TRBD2 matching over 13 bases. The length of the CDR3 is 15 residues. The J segment lost 7 bases and the V segment lost 6 bases, leaving 9 bases of the junction unmatched. CDR1 and CDR2 from the germline V gene are SQVTM and ANQGSEA.

This CDR3 is CASSGDRGHEQYF. CDR3 bases: TGCGCCAGCAGCGGGGACAGGGGTCACGAGCAGTACTTC. The chain couples TRBV5-1 to TRBJ2-7; 10 bases agree with TRBD1. Germline CDR1 is SGHRS and CDR2 is YFSETQ. V shed 4 bases and J 5 bases; nucleotides not matched to a gene: 3. The CDR3 is made up of 13 amino acids.

The CDR3, as DNA: TGTGCCAGCTCACCATCACCGGTTACAGATTACGAGCAGTACTTC. Its protein is CASSPSPVTDYEQYF. The chain uses TRBV18 and TRBJ2-7; no clear D. Germline V gene sequence: CDR1 KGHSH, CDR2 LQKENI. V lost 2 bases and J 4 bases, leaving 15 bases between the germline ends. The length of the CDR3 is 15 residues.

The chain uses TRBV5-1 and TRBJ2-5; D may be TRBD2 (6 bases). The germline CDR1 and CDR2 sequences are SGHRS and YFSETQ. Trimming took 4 bases from V and 0 from J, leaving 34 bases between them. The CDR3 has 22 amino acids. CDR3 sequence: CASSPGTGGAPLPWRDQETQYF. The CDR3 DNA reads as TGCGCCAGCAGCCCCGGAACCGGGGGTGCTCCGCTCCCATGGCGGGACCAAGAGACCCAGTACTTC. Using reference TRBV5-1 and TRBJ2-5 for the parts outside the CDR3, the full variable domain is KAGVTQTPRYLIKTRGQQVTLSCSPISGHRSVSWYQQTPGQGLQFLFEYFSETQRNKGNFPGRFSGRQFSNSRSEMNVSTLELGDSALYLCASSPGTGGAPLPWRDQETQYFGPGTRLLVL.

The chain employs TRBV18 and TRBJ2-1, with D maybe TRBD1 (6 bases). V lost 2 bases and J 8 bases, leaving 10 bases between the germline ends. Looked up from germline, CDR1 is KGHSH and CDR2 is LQKENI. The CDR3 is 13 residues long. CDR3: CASSPLQGDEQFF. The CDR3 bases are TGTGCCAGCTCACCATTACAGGGAGATGAGCAGTTCTTC.

The rearrangement joins TRBV29-1 to TRBJ2-1; 11 nucleotides match TRBD2. The ends lost 7 bases at V and 7 bases at J; junction bases unmatched: 9. Germline CDR1 is SQVTM and CDR2 is ANQGSEA. CDR3 length equals 14 residues. This chain's CDR3 is CSAATSGSKNEQFF. The CDR3, as DNA: TGCAGCGCAGCCACTAGCGGGAGTAAAAATGAGCAGTTCTTC.

This chain joins TRBV6-6 and TRBJ1-3, with 7 bases aligning to TRBD1. The V segment lost 8 bases and the J segment 3 bases; nucleotides outside the gene matches: 7. Germline CDR1 MNHNY, CDR2 SVGAGI (reference sequence). The CDR3 extends over 14 amino acids. The CDR3 DNA sequence: TGTGCCAGCGGCACACAGGGGAGTGGAAACACCATATATTTT. Encoded protein: CASGTQGSGNTIYF.

This chain uses TRBV4-1 with TRBJ2-7, with TRBD1 as a possible D gene (6 bases). CDR3 size: 14 residues. Per the germline V gene, CDR1 is MGHRA and CDR2 is YSYEKL. Trimming took 6 bases from V and 6 from J, leaving 18 bases between them. The CDR3 sequence is CASRDIFTGLEQYF. The CDR3 region has the DNA TGCGCCAGCAGGGACATCTTCACAGGGCTCGAGCAGTACTTC.

This clone was picked up one time. The chain's CDR3 is CASSPTDRDPYGYTF. The CDR3 DNA follows: TGTGCCAGCTCACCTACGGACAGGGATCCCTATGGCTACACCTTC. This chain joins TRBV18 and TRBJ1-2, with 8 bases that match TRBD1. V lost 3 bases to trimming and J lost 4 bases; unmatched junction nucleotides: 7. CDR3 length: 15 amino acids. The germline gives CDR1 KGHSH, CDR2 LQKENI.

The chain carries TRBV19 and TRBJ2-7, with D perhaps matching TRBD2 (6 bases). The CDR3 consists of 14 residues. V lost 3 bases to trimming and J lost 3 bases, with 12 bases between them. The V gene's germline CDR1 is LNHDA and CDR2 SQIVND (reference sequence). CDR3: CASSILGGNYEQYF. CDR3 in DNA: TGTGCCAGTAGTATTCTGGGAGGTAACTACGAGCAGTACTTC.

V and J are TRBV27 and TRBJ2-3, with 8 nucleotides matching TRBD1. Germline values: CDR1 MNHEY, CDR2 SMNVEV (reference sequence). The CDR3 sequence is 15 residues long. V lost 6 bases to trimming and J lost 6 bases; unmatched junction nucleotides: 11. The CDR3 spells CASSDPGQDGDTQYF. CDR3 DNA: TGTGCCAGCAGCGACCCGGGACAGGATGGCGATACGCAGTATTTT.

This clone was observed once. The chain uses TRBV15 and TRBJ1-2; D gene uncertain. Germline CDR1 LNHNV, CDR2 YYDKDF (reference sequence). Trimming removed 0 bases from V and 7 bases from J, with 18 bases in between. The length of the CDR3 is 16 residues. The CDR3 DNA is TGTGCCACCAGCAGAGATAATCAAGGTACAGCGGCTGGCTACACCTTC. This encodes CATSRDNQGTAAGYTF.